This is a list of T cell receptor beta chains from one sample in a study of blood T cell repertoires in COVID-19. Measured with immunoSEQ multiplex PCR; TCRdb has only the in-frame clones, and not every one. In the table there are roughly 98,000 clones, 85% of which are singletons. What was sequenced was peripheral blood. These receptors originate from a woman in her seventies with active or convalescent COVID-19. Each CDR3 is given with its conserved first and last residue. The order of the fields is clone size, J gene, V gene, CDR3 protein. Some rows mark clone size as missing; the rest say once, few, many or name a class of expanded clone.

>NA|TRBJ2-1|TRBV28
CASSLIGRVSSLSEQFF
>NA|TRBJ2-5|TRBV4-2
CASSPNPDRETQYF
>NA|TRBJ1-3|TRBV4-2
CASSQVGRDGNTIYF
>few|TRBJ1-5|TRBV19
CASRTASSNQPQHF
>NA|TRBJ2-7|TRBV7-2
CASSSKTQGVFPYEQYF
>NA|TRBJ2-7|TRBV28
CASSPSWGRLQQYF
>NA|TRBJ2-3|TRBV6-1
CASSEFADTQYF
>NA|TRBJ1-2|TRBV6-5
CASSYSKGRGYGYTF
>NA|TRBJ2-1|TRBV24-1
CATSERTAARDEQFF
>once|TRBJ1-2|TRBV10-1
CASSERDTNANYGYTF
>NA|TRBJ1-1|TRBV11-3
CASSLDMATEAFF
>NA|TRBJ1-1|TRBV19
CASRPDRGSEAFF
>NA|TRBJ1-1|TRBV19
CASSIGLAGGRTEAFF
>once|TRBJ1-5|TRBV27
CASSSPTEHF
>NA|TRBJ2-2|TRBV28
CASSFLYTGELFF
>NA|TRBJ2-7|TRBV5-4
CASSPGGLAGVEQYF
>NA|TRBJ2-3|TRBV27
CASSQRLARGEDTQYF
>NA|TRBJ1-2|TRBV7-2
CASSLAAGQEGYTF
>NA|TRBJ2-7|TRBV6-6
CASSSTGQTYEQYF
>NA|TRBJ1-5|TRBV7-2
CASSFTTSNQPQHF
>NA|TRBJ2-7|TRBV29-1
CSVAGGGEQYF
>NA|TRBJ1-1|TRBV3-1/TRBV3-2
CASSQEDRVNTEAFF
>NA|TRBJ2-5|TRBV5-4
CASSLASGGRETQYF
>few|TRBJ2-7|TRBV7-2
CASSLQLLTYEQYF
>NA|TRBJ1-1|TRBV5-1
CASSAGRQPEAFF
>NA|TRBJ1-6|TRBV27
CASSLGRDSPLHF
>NA|TRBJ1-2|TRBV7-9
CASSFNFLQGVPQGYTF
>NA|TRBJ2-3|TRBV7-2
CASSLGTSGADTQYF
>NA|TRBJ1-5|TRBV29-1
CSVAQELNQPQHF